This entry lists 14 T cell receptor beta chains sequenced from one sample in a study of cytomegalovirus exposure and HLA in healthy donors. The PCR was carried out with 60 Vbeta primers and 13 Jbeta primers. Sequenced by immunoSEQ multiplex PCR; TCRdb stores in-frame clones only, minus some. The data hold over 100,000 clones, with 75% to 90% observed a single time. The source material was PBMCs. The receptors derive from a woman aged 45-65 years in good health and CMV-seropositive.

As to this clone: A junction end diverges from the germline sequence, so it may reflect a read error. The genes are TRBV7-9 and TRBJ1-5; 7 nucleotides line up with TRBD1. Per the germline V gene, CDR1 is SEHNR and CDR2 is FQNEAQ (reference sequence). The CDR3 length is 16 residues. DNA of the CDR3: TGTTCCAGCAGCTCGGGACCAGGGGGTAGGCCTCAGCCCCAGCATTTT. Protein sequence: CSSSSGPGGRPQPQHF.

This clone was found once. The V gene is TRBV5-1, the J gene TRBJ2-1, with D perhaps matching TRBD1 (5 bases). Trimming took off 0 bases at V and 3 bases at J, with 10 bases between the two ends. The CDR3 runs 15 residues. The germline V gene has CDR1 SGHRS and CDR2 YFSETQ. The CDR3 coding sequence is TGCGCCAGCAGCTTGGCAGGGTCCAACTACAATGAGCAGTTCTTC. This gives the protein CASSLAGSNYNEQFF.

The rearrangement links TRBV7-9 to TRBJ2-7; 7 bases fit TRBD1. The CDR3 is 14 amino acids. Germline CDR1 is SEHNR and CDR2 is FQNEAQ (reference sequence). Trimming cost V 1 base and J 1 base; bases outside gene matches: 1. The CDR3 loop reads CASSLGTGSYEQYF. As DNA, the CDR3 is TGTGCCAGCAGCTTAGGGACAGGTTCCTACGAGCAGTACTTC. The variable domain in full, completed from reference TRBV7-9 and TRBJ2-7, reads DTGVSQNPRHKITKRGQNVTFRCDPISEHNRLYWYRQTLGQGPEFLTYFQNEAQLEKSRLLSDRFSAERPKGSFSTLEIQRTEQGDSAMYLCASSLGTGSYEQYFGPGTRLTVT.

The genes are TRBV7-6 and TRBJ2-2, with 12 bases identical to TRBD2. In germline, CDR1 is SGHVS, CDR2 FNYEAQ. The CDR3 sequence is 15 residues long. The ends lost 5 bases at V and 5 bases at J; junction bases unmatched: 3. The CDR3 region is CASSTSGGRTGELFF. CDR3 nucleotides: TGTGCCAGCAGCACTAGCGGGGGGAGAACCGGGGAGCTGTTTTTT.

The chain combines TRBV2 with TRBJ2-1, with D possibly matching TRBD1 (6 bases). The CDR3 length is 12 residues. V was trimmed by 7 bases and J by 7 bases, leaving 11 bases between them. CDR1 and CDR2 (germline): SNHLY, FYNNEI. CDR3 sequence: CASKGDGNEQFF. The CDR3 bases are TGTGCCAGCAAGGGGGACGGTAATGAGCAGTTCTTC.

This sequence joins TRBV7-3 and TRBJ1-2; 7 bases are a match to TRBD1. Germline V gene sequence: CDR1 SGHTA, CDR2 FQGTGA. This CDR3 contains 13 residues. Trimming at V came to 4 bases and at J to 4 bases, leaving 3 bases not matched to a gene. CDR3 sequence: CASSSGGLYGYTF. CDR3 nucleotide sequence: TGTGCCAGCAGCTCAGGGGGACTCTATGGCTACACCTTC.

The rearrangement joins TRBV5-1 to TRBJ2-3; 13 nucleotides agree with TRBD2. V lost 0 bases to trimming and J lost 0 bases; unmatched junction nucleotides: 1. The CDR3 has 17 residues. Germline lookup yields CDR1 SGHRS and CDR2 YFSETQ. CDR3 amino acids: CASSLGLAGGSTDTQYF. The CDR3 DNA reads TGCGCCAGCAGCTTGGGACTAGCGGGGGGAAGCACAGATACGCAGTATTTT.

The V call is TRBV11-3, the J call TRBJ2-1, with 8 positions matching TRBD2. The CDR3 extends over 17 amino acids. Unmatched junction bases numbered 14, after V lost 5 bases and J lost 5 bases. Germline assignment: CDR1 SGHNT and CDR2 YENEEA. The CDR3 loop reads CASSKTITSGGDNEQFF. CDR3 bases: TGTGCCAGCAGCAAGACGATCACTAGCGGCGGGGACAATGAGCAGTTCTTC.

The CDR3 nucleotides read TGTGCCTGGAGTAGAGGGAACTATGGCTACACCTTC. Translated, it gives CAWSRGNYGYTF. V usage is TRBV30 and J usage is TRBJ1-2, with D hard to call. Germline V gene data show CDR1 as GTSNPN and CDR2 as SVGIG (reference sequence). V was trimmed by 2 bases and J by 2 bases, leaving 6 bases between them. The CDR3 is 12 amino acids.

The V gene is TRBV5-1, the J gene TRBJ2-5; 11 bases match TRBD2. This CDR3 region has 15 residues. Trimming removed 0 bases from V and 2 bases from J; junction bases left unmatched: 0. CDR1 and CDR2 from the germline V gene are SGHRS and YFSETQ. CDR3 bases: TGCGCCAGCAGCTTGGGACTAGCGGGACAAGAGACCCAGTACTTC. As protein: CASSLGLAGQETQYF.

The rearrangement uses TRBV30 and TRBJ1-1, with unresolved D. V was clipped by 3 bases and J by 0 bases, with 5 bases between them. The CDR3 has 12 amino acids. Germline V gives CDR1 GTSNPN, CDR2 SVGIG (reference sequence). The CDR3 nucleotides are TGTGCCTGGAGGAGCATGAACACTGAAGCTTTCTTT. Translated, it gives CAWRSMNTEAFF. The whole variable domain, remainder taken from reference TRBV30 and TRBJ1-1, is SQTIHQWPATLVQPVGSPLSLECTVEGTSNPNLYWYRQAAGRGLQLLFYSVGIGQISSEVPQNLSASRPQDRQFILSSKKLLLSDSGFYLCAWRSMNTEAFFGQGTRLTVV.

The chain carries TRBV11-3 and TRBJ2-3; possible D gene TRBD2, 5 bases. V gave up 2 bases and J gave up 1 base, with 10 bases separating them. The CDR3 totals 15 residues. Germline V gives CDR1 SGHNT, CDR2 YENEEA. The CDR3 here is CASSLYGGGTDTQYF. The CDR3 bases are TGTGCCAGCAGCTTATATGGAGGAGGCACAGATACGCAGTATTTT.

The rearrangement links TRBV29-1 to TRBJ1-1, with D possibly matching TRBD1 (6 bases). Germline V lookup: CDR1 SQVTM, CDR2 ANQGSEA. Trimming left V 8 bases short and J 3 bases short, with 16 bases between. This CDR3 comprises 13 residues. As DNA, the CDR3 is TGCAGCTCCTCAGGGGCGTGGGACACTGAAGCTTTCTTT. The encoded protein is CSSSGAWDTEAFF.

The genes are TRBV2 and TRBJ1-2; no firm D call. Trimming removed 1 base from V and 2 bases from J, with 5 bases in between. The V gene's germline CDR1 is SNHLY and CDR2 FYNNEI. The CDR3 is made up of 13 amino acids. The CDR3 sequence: CASSEGGNYGYTF. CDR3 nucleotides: TGTGCCAGCAGTGAAGGCGGAAACTATGGCTACACCTTC.